These 22 T cell receptor beta chains originate from one sample sequenced in a study of tumor and adjacent non-tumor tissue in lung cancer listed by TCRdb under 2018. The library relied on multiplex PCR. Sequencer: Illumina HiSeq 2500. TCRbeta libraries were constructed through three rounds of nested PCR with primers (Table S4) according to protocols modified from ARM-PCR. TCRdb took the public reads, trimmed them with fastp at Q25, ran MiXCR for clone calling and kept in-frame beta chains. Merged by CDR3 protein, the rows form single entries marked with the most common genes and DNA. The sample profile shows about 93,000 distinct CDR3 sequences; around two thirds of them were found once. Together, the top ten hold roughly 15% of the sample. RNA was extracted from bulk unsorted tissue and checked for quality with a NanoDrop ND-1000 and an Agilent 2100. Sequencing was carried out using lung tumor tissue. All receptors come from a man in his sixties or seventies with non-small cell lung cancer.

Details on this clonotype: A much larger clone differs from this one at a single base, so this may be a read error. The gene calls are TRBV6-1 and TRBJ2-5; D tentatively fits TRBD1 or TRBD2 (6 bases each). Per germline, CDR1 MNHNS and CDR2 SASEGT. The V end lost 5 bases, the J end lost 4 bases, and 17 bases lay between the germline ends. The CDR3 is 15 amino acids. The CDR3 DNA sequence: TGTGCCAGCAGTCCGGCGGTGGGGGGCCGAGAGACCCAGTACTTC. It encodes CASSPAVGGRETQYF.

Remarks on this clonotype: The junction shows a germline mismatch at one end, possibly a read error. This sequence joins TRBV6-1 and TRBJ2-4; either TRBD1 or TRBD2 may supply D (5 bases each). Germline CDR1 is MNHNS and CDR2 is SASEGT. This CDR3 region has 15 residues. This CDR3 is CASSEVKGPKNIQYF. The CDR3 DNA follows: TGTGCAAGCAGTGAAGTAAAGGGACCCAAAAACATTCAGTACTTC.

This chain uses TRBV11-2 with TRBJ1-3, with D unresolved. This CDR3 spans 16 amino acids. From germline, CDR1 is SGHAT and CDR2 FQNNGV. V lost 2 bases and J lost 3, with 14 bases in between. The DNA of the CDR3 is TGTGCCAGCAGCTTATATAGGGAAAACTATGGAAACACCATATATTTT. Amino acid sequence: CASSLYRENYGNTIYF.

CDR3 nucleotide sequence: TGTGCCAGCAGTTTTGCAGGAGGTGAGGCCAACGTCCTGACTTTC. Translation gives CASSFAGGEANVLTF. V and J are TRBV28 and TRBJ2-6; TRBD2 might be the D (5 bases). There are 15 residues in the CDR3. Trimming stripped 3 bases from V and 6 bases from J, with 12 bases between. Germline CDR1 MDHEN, CDR2 SYDVKM. Full variable domain (rest looked up from reference TRBV28 and TRBJ2-6): DVKVTQSSRYLVKRTGEKVFLECVQDMDHENMFWYRQDPGLGLRLIYFSYDVKMKEKGDIPEGYSVSREKKERFSLILESASTNQTSMYLCASSFAGGEANVLTFGAGSRLTVL.

The chain combines TRBV20-1 with TRBJ1-1; no clear D. V lost 2 bases and J 4 bases, leaving 17 bases between the germline ends. Germline V gene sequence: CDR1 DFQATT, CDR2 SNEGSKA (reference sequence). CDR3 length: 15 residues. CDR3 DNA sequence: TGCAGTGCTAGACCCAACAGAGCCGTCCGCACTGAAGCTTTCTTT. It encodes CSARPNRAVRTEAFF.

In its sample, this clonotype was seen a few times. The chain joins TRBV6-1 to TRBJ2-7; 8 nucleotides match TRBD1. In germline, CDR1 is MNHNS, CDR2 SASEGT. This CDR3 comprises 15 residues. Here the CDR3 reads CTNSEASGGFYEQYF. In DNA form, the CDR3 reads TGTACCAACAGTGAAGCGTCAGGGGGCTTCTACGAGCAGTACTTC.

Of note for this clonotype: The junction shows a germline mismatch at one end, possibly a read error. CDR3 sequence reads: CVSSFTRAGANTGELFF. CDR3 nucleotide sequence: TGTGTCAGCAGCTTCACCCGAGCGGGGGCGAACACCGGGGAGCTGTTTTTT. This chain connects TRBV5-6 to TRBJ2-2; 8 positions match TRBD2. This CDR3 is built from 17 residues. CDR1 and CDR2 (germline): SGHDT, YYEEEE.

This chain connects TRBV18 to TRBJ2-7; D gene unclear. The germline CDR1 and CDR2 sequences are KGHSH and LQKENI. Trimming removed 4 bases at V and 7 bases at J, with 17 bases between. This CDR3 region has 14 residues. In DNA form, the CDR3 reads TGTGCCAGCTCACGTCCGGACCCTCCAAAGGAGCAGTACTTC. Translation gives CASSRPDPPKEQYF. The full variable domain, completed using reference TRBV18 and TRBJ2-7, is NAGVMQNPRHLVRRRGQEARLRCSPMKGHSHVYWYRQLPEEGLKFMVYLQKENIIDESGMPKERFSAEFPKEGPSILRIQQVVRGDSAAYFCASSRPDPPKEQYFGPGTRLTVT.

This clonotype has a count of ten or more. The chain links TRBV30 to TRBJ2-1, with a weak D call TRBD1 (5 bases). The length of the CDR3 is 12 residues. The V end was cut by 4 bases, the J end by 7 bases, with 11 bases between. The germline gives CDR1 GTSNPN, CDR2 SVGIG (reference sequence). The CDR3: CAWMPQVNEQFF. DNA of the CDR3: TGTGCCTGGATGCCACAGGTTAATGAGCAGTTCTTC. Full variable domain (outside the CDR3, taken from reference TRBV30 and TRBJ2-1): SQTIHQWPATLVQPVGSPLSLECTVEGTSNPNLYWYRQAAGRGLQLLFYSVGIGQISSEVPQNLSASRPQDRQFILSSKKLLLSDSGFYLCAWMPQVNEQFFGPGTRLTVL.

This clonotype came up once. A read error may explain this, as a much larger clone is one base away. The chain joins TRBV20-1 to TRBJ2-5; maybe TRBD1 (6 bases). CDR1 DFQATT and CDR2 SNEGSKA come from the germline V gene (reference sequence). The CDR3 loop spans 13 amino acids. The DNA for the CDR3 is TGCGGTGCTAGAGTTCCAGGGGCAGAGACCCAGTACTTC. This gives the protein CGARVPGAETQYF.

Regarding this clonotype: A read error may produce the germline difference seen at one junction end. The chain uses TRBV11-1 and TRBJ2-1; the D gene is possibly TRBD1 (5 bases). CDR1 is SGHAT, CDR2 FQDESV, per germline (reference sequence). This CDR3 spans 15 amino acids. Written as DNA, the CDR3 is TGTGGCAGCAGGGAACAGCTTAGCTCCTGCAATGAGCAGTTCTTC. As protein: CGSREQLSSCNEQFF. The full variable domain, rest sourced from reference TRBV11-1 and TRBJ2-1, is EAEVAQSPRYKITEKSQAVAFWCDPISGHATLYWYRQILGQGPELLVQFQDESVVDDSQLPKDRFSAERLKGVDSTLKIQPAELGDSAMYLCGSREQLSSCNEQFFGPGTRLTVL.

Notes on this clonotype: Mismatch with germline at one junction end may stem from a read error. V usage is TRBV30 and J usage is TRBJ1-5; D gene ambiguous. CDR3 size: 19 residues. Germline CDR1 and CDR2: GTSNPN and SVGIG (reference sequence). The CDR3 sequence: CAWSQRIGAGVYSNQPQHF. The DNA for the CDR3 is TGTGCCTGGAGTCAACGAATCGGTGCCGGGGTTTATAGCAATCAGCCTCAGCATTTT. Based on the CDR3 plus reference TRBV30 and TRBJ1-5, the full variable domain is SQTIHQWPATLVQPVGSPLSLECTVEGTSNPNLYWYRQAAGRGLQLLFYSVGIGQISSEVPQNLSASRPQDRQFILSSKKLLLSDSGFYLCAWSQRIGAGVYSNQPQHFGDGTRLSIL.

Worth noting for this clonotype: A much more abundant neighbour one base away suggests this may be a read error. V gene TRBV30 combines with J gene TRBJ2-2; tentatively, D is TRBD1 or TRBD2 (6 bases each). CDR3 size: 14 residues. Germline CDR1 GTSNPN, CDR2 SVGIG (reference sequence). CDR3 amino acids: CAWKGGDWYGGLFF. CDR3 DNA: TGTGCCTGGAAAGGGGGTGACTGGTACGGGGGGCTGTTTTTT.

Concerning this clonotype itself: A much larger clone is a single base away; this may be a read error. The chain combines TRBV13 with TRBJ2-7; 10 bases map to TRBD2. The CDR3 is 20 amino acids. CDR1 is PRHDT, CDR2 FYEKMQ, per germline (reference sequence). Written as DNA, the CDR3 is TGTACCAGCAGCTTAAACCCCACGACTAGCGGGTCGGTTCTTGCGTACGAGCAGTACTTC. Its translation: CTSSLNPTTSGSVLAYEQYF.

With regard to this clonotype: Sequence at one end of the junction differs from germline and may be a read error. The rearrangement joins TRBV28 to TRBJ2-1, with D perhaps matching TRBD2 (7 bases). Germline assignment: CDR1 MDHEN and CDR2 SYDVKM. This CDR3 contains 15 residues. For the CDR3, the DNA is TGTACCAGCAGTTTCGGGGGGCGCGTAGTGAATGAGCAGTTCTTC. It translates to CTSSFGGRVVNEQFF.

This clonotype was observed many times. The rearrangement joins TRBV7-8 to TRBJ2-2; D gene ambiguous. Germline V lookup: CDR1 SGHVS, CDR2 FQNEAQ. V lost 1 base to trimming and J lost 6 bases, with 6 bases between them. The CDR3 covers 13 residues. DNA for the CDR3: TGTGCCAGCAGCTTAGGGTTTTCCGGGGAGCTGTTTTTT. This translates into CASSLGFSGELFF. Using reference TRBV7-8 and TRBJ2-2 for the parts outside the CDR3, the full variable domain is GAGVSQSPRYKVAKRGQDVALRCDPISGHVSLFWYQQALGQGPEFLTYFQNEAQLDKSGLPSDRFFAERPEGSVSTLKIQRTQQEDSAVYLCASSLGFSGELFFGEGSRLTVL.

This clonotype was seen a single time. One end of the junction is discordant with germline, which a read error may explain. V is TRBV28 and J is TRBJ1-2; D is unresolved. The CDR3 is made up of 13 amino acids. In germline, CDR1 is MDHEN, CDR2 SYDVKM. The CDR3: CASIGRQIYDYTF. CDR3 in DNA: TGTGCCAGCATAGGAAGGCAGATCTATGACTACACCTTC.

Of note for this clonotype: The junction departs from the called germline gene at one end, perhaps through a read error. V is TRBV11-1 and J is TRBJ2-1, with a weak D call TRBD2 (6 bases). Looked up from germline, CDR1 is SGHAT and CDR2 is FQDESV (reference sequence). The CDR3 spans 15 residues. The CDR3 reads CVSGLADTIYNEQFF. In nucleotides, the CDR3 is TGTGTCAGCGGCTTAGCGGACACTATCTACAATGAGCAGTTCTTC.

The J gene is TRBJ2-3, the V gene TRBV12-3 or TRBV12-4; D tentatively fits TRBD1 or TRBD2 (5 bases each). Trimming removed 11 bases at V and 6 bases at J, with 15 bases between. This CDR3 region has 12 residues. The CDR3 protein is CAGNGEGDTQYF. CDR3 in DNA: TGTGCCGGCAACGGTGAGGGGGATACGCAGTATTTT.

About this clonotype itself: A much larger clone lies a single base off, so this may be a read error. The gene calls are TRBV6-6 and TRBJ2-2; D possibly corresponds to TRBD2 (5 bases). V was shortened by 0 bases and J by 9 bases, with 14 bases between the two germline ends. The CDR3 is 15 residues long. Germline assignment: CDR1 MNHNY and CDR2 SVGAGI (reference sequence). CDR3 residues: CASSYSTRASWELFF. The CDR3 bases are TGTGCCAGCAGTTACTCTACTAGAGCGTCCTGGGAGCTGTTTTTT.

Ten or more counts support this clonotype. The gene calls are TRBV7-9 and TRBJ2-1; D unclear. The length of the CDR3 is 14 residues. Germline CDR1 and CDR2: SEHNR and FQNEAQ (reference sequence). V gave up 2 bases and J gave up 5 bases, with 10 bases separating them. CDR3 in amino acids: CASSLMRQNNEQFF. CDR3 nucleotide sequence: TGTGCCAGCAGCTTAATGAGGCAGAACAATGAGCAGTTCTTC.

The chain uses TRBV29-1 and TRBJ1-1, with D uncertain. This CDR3 contains 12 residues. Germline CDR1 reads SQVTM; CDR2 reads ANQGSEA. CDR3 residues: CTVDWETTEAFF. CDR3 nucleotide sequence: TGCACCGTGGACTGGGAAACCACTGAAGCTTTCTTT. Using reference TRBV29-1 and TRBJ1-1 for the parts outside the CDR3, the full variable domain is SAVISQKPSRDICQRGTSLTIQCQVDSQVTMMFWYRQQPGQSLTLIATANQGSEATYESGFVIDKFPISRPNLTFSTLTVSNMSPEDSSIYLCTVDWETTEAFFGQGTRLTVV.